Following are 29 T cell receptor beta chains from one sample sequenced in a study of CD4 T cells in relation to SARS-CoV-2 and coronaviruses. Sequencing was performed with immunoSEQ multiplex PCR; in TCRdb, only in-frame clones are kept and a portion is missing. Counted here are more than 25,000 clones, roughly 66% occurring once; the ten biggest clones make up approximately 21%. Unexposed donor CD4+ T cells date from about 2011-2018, before the COVID-19 pandemic. CD4+ T cells were isolated from the cells after around eleven days of culture. Which antigens these TCRs recognize remains unknown. The sample was CD4+ T cells from PBMCs, cultured in vitro. These TCRs come from a human donor in good health.

The chain carries TRBV6-5 and TRBJ2-7, with D possibly being TRBD1 (5 bases). Germline assignment: CDR1 MNHEY and CDR2 SVGAGI. V was trimmed by 6 bases and J by 7 bases, leaving 16 bases between them. This CDR3 region has 13 residues. Here the CDR3 reads CASSPARGWEQYF. For the CDR3, the DNA is TGTGCCAGCAGCCCGGCTAGGGGTTGGGAGCAGTACTTC.

This rearrangement joins TRBV13 to TRBJ2-2, with 7 bases lining up with TRBD1. Per germline, CDR1 PRHDT and CDR2 FYEKMQ (reference sequence). This CDR3 comprises 15 residues. J gave up 0 bases and V 10 bases, and 8 bases lay outside the gene matches. DNA for the CDR3: TGTGCCACCACTTGGGACAGAACGAACACCGGGGAGCTGTTTTTT. Encoded protein: CATTWDRTNTGELFF.

The V and J genes are TRBV19 and TRBJ1-5; possibly TRBD1 for D (5 bases). Germline-derived CDR1 and CDR2 are LNHDA and SQIVND (reference sequence). V shed 7 bases and J shed 0 bases, with 13 bases lying between them. The CDR3 runs 15 residues. CDR3 sequence: CASKGAFYSNQPQHF. The DNA of the CDR3 is TGTGCCAGTAAAGGGGCATTCTATAGCAATCAGCCCCAGCATTTT.

The chain uses TRBV18 and TRBJ1-1, with TRBD1 matching over 9 bases. V lost 1 base and J lost 1; bases outside the gene matches: 7. This CDR3 is built from 17 residues. CDR1 and CDR2 from the germline V gene are KGHSH and LQKENI. CDR3 amino acids: CASSPRETGGRNTEAFF. The CDR3 region has the DNA TGTGCCAGCTCACCACGGGAGACAGGGGGAAGGAACACTGAAGCTTTCTTT.

DNA for the CDR3: TGTGCCAGCAGCTCCGGGACAGGGAAGTATGGCTACACCTTC. Translated: CASSSGTGKYGYTF. The J gene is TRBJ1-2, the V gene TRBV7-9; 9 bases fit TRBD1. This CDR3 region has 14 residues. The germline gives CDR1 SEHNR, CDR2 FQNEAQ (reference sequence). The V segment lost 4 bases and the J segment 5 bases; nucleotides outside the gene matches: 5.

The J gene is TRBJ1-1, the V gene TRBV5-4; D uncertain. CDR1 SGHNT and CDR2 YYREEE come from the germline V gene (reference sequence). The CDR3 is 13 amino acids. Trimming stripped 4 bases from V and 1 base from J, with 8 bases between. The CDR3 spells CASSSKQNTEAFF. The CDR3 DNA reads as TGTGCCAGCAGCAGTAAGCAGAACACTGAAGCTTTCTTT.

This clone was observed once. The rearrangement links TRBV19 to TRBJ2-4; D unclear. CDR1 is LNHDA, CDR2 SQIVND, per germline (reference sequence). Trimming removed 1 base from V and 0 bases from J, with 7 bases in between. CDR3 length equals 15 residues. The CDR3 DNA reads as TGTGCCAGTAGTATAGCGGCAAAAGCCAAAAACATTCAGTACTTC. This encodes CASSIAAKAKNIQYF.

This chain uses TRBV18 with TRBJ2-7; possible D gene TRBD1, 5 bases. V was pared by 0 bases and J by 0 bases, with 6 bases between. The length of the CDR3 is 14 residues. In germline, CDR1 is KGHSH, CDR2 LQKENI. CDR3 amino acids: CASSPPTGSYEQYF. DNA of the CDR3: TGTGCCAGCTCACCACCTACAGGCTCCTACGAGCAGTACTTC.

The V call is TRBV7-8, the J call TRBJ1-6; 8 nucleotides match TRBD1. Looked up from germline, CDR1 is SGHVS and CDR2 is FQNEAQ. This CDR3 is 16 amino acids long. V lost 1 base to trimming and J lost 7 bases; unmatched junction nucleotides: 6. CDR3: CASSLGTGSRNSPLHF. CDR3 sequence (DNA): TGTGCCAGCAGCTTAGGGACAGGGTCACGCAATTCACCCCTCCACTTT.

The chain carries TRBV27 and TRBJ2-7; 12 bases map to TRBD1. CDR1 MNHEY and CDR2 SMNVEV come from the germline V gene (reference sequence). This CDR3 has 19 amino acids. The J segment lost 1 base and the V segment lost 0 bases, leaving 10 bases of the junction unmatched. CDR3 in amino acids: CASSLSGTGGKRQSYEQYF. CDR3 coding DNA: TGTGCCAGCAGTTTATCGGGGACAGGGGGCAAAAGGCAATCCTACGAGCAGTACTTC.

J is TRBJ1-1 and V is TRBV6-2 or TRBV6-3, with no clear D. Per the germline V gene, CDR1 is MNHEY and CDR2 is SVGEGT. V was cut by 2 bases and J by 1 base, with 14 bases left in between. The CDR3 has 16 residues. The CDR3 bases are TGTGCCAGCAGTTACCCTTCCGGACTCCCGAACACTGAAGCTTTCTTT. This sequence encodes CASSYPSGLPNTEAFF.

This clone has only one observation. The rearrangement joins TRBV10-3 to TRBJ2-1, with TRBD2 identical over 16 bases. CDR3 length: 18 amino acids. V was pared by 4 bases and J by 4 bases, with 7 bases of the junction left unmatched. CDR1 is ENHRY and CDR2 is SYGVKD in the germline V gene. Here the CDR3 DNA reads TGTGCCATCAGTGGGGGACTAGCGGGGGGGCGGGTTTACAATGAGCAGTTCTTC. Translation: CAISGGLAGGRVYNEQFF.

V usage is TRBV5-8 and J usage is TRBJ2-3; 11 nucleotides match TRBD2. Per germline, CDR1 SGHTS and CDR2 YDEGEE. V lost 1 base to trimming and J lost 6 bases; unmatched junction nucleotides: 7. The CDR3 is 16 residues long. The CDR3 spells CASSLISGGAFDTQYF. CDR3 nucleotide sequence: TGTGCCAGCAGCTTGATTAGCGGGGGGGCCTTTGATACGCAGTATTTT.

V gene TRBV12-3 or TRBV12-4 combines with J gene TRBJ1-6; no firm D call. This CDR3 comprises 12 residues. V lost 2 bases and J lost 9, with 5 bases in between. The CDR3 spells CASSLISSPLHF. The CDR3 bases are TGTGCCAGCAGTTTAATTTCTTCACCCCTCCACTTT.

The rearrangement joins TRBV4-3 to TRBJ2-7; D might be TRBD2 (6 bases). V was clipped by 0 bases and J by 1 base, with 16 bases between them. The germline CDR1 and CDR2 sequences are LGHNA and YSLEER. The CDR3 extends over 17 amino acids. Written as DNA, the CDR3 is TGCGCCAGCAGCCAAGATACGCACGGGACTCCTTCCTACGAGCAGTACTTC. It codes for CASSQDTHGTPSYEQYF.

CDR3 sequence: CASSPIGQVFEKLFF. DNA of the CDR3: TGTGCCAGCAGCCCGATAGGACAGGTTTTTGAAAAACTGTTTTTT. The chain has TRBV11-2 and TRBJ1-4, with TRBD1 identical over 7 bases. Germline V gene lookup returns CDR1 SGHAT and CDR2 FQNNGV. The trim removed 5 bases at V and 7 bases at J, leaving 10 bases unmatched. This CDR3 is 15 amino acids long.

The sample holds a few counts of this clone. The rearrangement links TRBV7-9 to TRBJ1-6; D unresolved. Germline V CDR1 and CDR2: SEHNR, FQNEAQ (reference sequence). The CDR3 runs to 14 residues. The ends were cut back, 1 base at V and 4 bases at J, with 5 bases in the middle. As DNA, the CDR3 is TGTGCCAGCAGCTTAGAGCTTTATAATTCACCCCTCCACTTT. This gives the protein CASSLELYNSPLHF.

This clone has more than one count but fewer than ten. The chain links TRBV19 to TRBJ2-6; D gene uncertain. CDR1 LNHDA and CDR2 SQIVND come from the germline V gene (reference sequence). Trimming cost V 8 bases and J 0 bases, with 11 bases left between them. CDR3 length equals 15 residues. The CDR3 protein is CASHAGRSGANVLTF. CDR3 nucleotides: TGTGCCAGTCACGCAGGACGCTCTGGGGCCAACGTCCTGACTTTC.

V gene TRBV6-1 combines with J gene TRBJ1-2; unclear D gene. This CDR3 has 15 residues. Germline CDR1 MNHNS, CDR2 SASEGT. V was clipped by 2 bases and J by 8 bases, with 18 bases between them. CDR3 DNA: TGTGCCAGCAGTGAATTACGGACTCCACCGTCAGGCTACACCTTC. Translated: CASSELRTPPSGYTF.

This clone appeared a single time. The rearrangement uses TRBV24-1 and TRBJ1-2, with D possibly matching TRBD1 (5 bases). Germline V gives CDR1 KGHDR, CDR2 SFDVKD. Trimming removed 4 bases at V and 8 bases at J, with 13 bases between. CDR3 size: 13 residues. In DNA, the CDR3 is TGTGCCACCAGTGACACCGACAGATCCGGCTACACCTTC. This sequence encodes CATSDTDRSGYTF.

The V gene is TRBV2, the J gene TRBJ1-1; D remains unclear. Trimming removed 6 bases from V and 1 base from J, with 9 bases in between. The CDR3 runs 13 residues. Germline V gene lookup returns CDR1 SNHLY and CDR2 FYNNEI. The CDR3 spells CASSEEGNTEAFF. The CDR3 nucleotides are TGTGCCAGCAGCGAGGAGGGGAACACTGAAGCTTTCTTT.

This chain connects TRBV7-8 to TRBJ1-2; TRBD1 agrees at 9 bases. The junction had 8 bases not matched to a gene; V was cut back by 5 bases and J by 4 bases. The CDR3 covers 15 residues. Germline CDR1 reads SGHVS; CDR2 reads FQNEAQ. DNA for the CDR3: TGTGCCAGCAGCCAACCTCCGACAGGGGGCTATGGCTACACCTTC. It is translated as CASSQPPTGGYGYTF.

The chain is built from TRBV10-1 and TRBJ2-3; tentative D call: TRBD2 (6 bases). Germline V gene data show CDR1 as WNHNN and CDR2 as SYGVQD (reference sequence). The ends were cut back, 5 bases at V and 6 bases at J, with 12 bases in the middle. CDR3 length equals 13 residues. The CDR3 DNA is TGCGCCAGCAGTAAAACTAGCTTGGATACGCAGTATTTT. Protein: CASSKTSLDTQYF.

The V and J genes are TRBV6-6 and TRBJ2-5, with D tentatively TRBD1 (6 bases). CDR3 size: 14 residues. CDR1 is MNHNY and CDR2 is SVGAGI in the germline V gene (reference sequence). V was pared by 1 base and J by 1 base, with 7 bases between. As DNA, the CDR3 is TGTGCCAGCAGTTACTTAGGGGGCCAAGAGACCCAGTACTTC. Protein product: CASSYLGGQETQYF.

This rearrangement joins TRBV6-5 to TRBJ2-5; D perhaps matches TRBD2 (6 bases). Germline V gene data show CDR1 as MNHEY and CDR2 as SVGAGI. Trimming shortened V by 4 bases and J by 5 bases, and 17 bases separated the two germline ends. The CDR3 runs 15 residues. CDR3 in amino acids: CASSFQAGKMETQYF. The CDR3 DNA is TGTGCCAGCAGTTTTCAGGCGGGGAAAATGGAGACCCAGTACTTC.

This sequence joins TRBV4-1 and TRBJ1-2; possible D gene TRBD1, 5 bases. Trimming left V 2 bases short and J 4 bases short, with 17 bases between. The length of the CDR3 is 16 residues. Germline V gene data show CDR1 as MGHRA and CDR2 as YSYEKL. The CDR3 DNA follows: TGCGCCAGCAGCCAAATCGGACGGGGGTTCGGCTATGGCTACACCTTC. The encoded protein is CASSQIGRGFGYGYTF.

The chain recombines TRBV6-5 with TRBJ2-5; tentatively, D is TRBD1 (5 bases). Trimming left V 6 bases short and J 4 bases short, with 12 bases between. CDR1 is MNHEY, CDR2 SVGAGI, per germline. CDR3 length equals 13 residues. The CDR3 region is CASRSQGLETQYF. In DNA, the CDR3 is TGTGCCAGCAGGTCCCAGGGCTTAGAGACCCAGTACTTC.

This clone was counted a few times. The chain couples TRBV6-5 to TRBJ1-1, with TRBD1 as a possible D gene (6 bases). The CDR3 spans 13 residues. In germline, CDR1 is MNHEY, CDR2 SVGAGI. The V end was cut by 2 bases, the J end by 2 bases, with 6 bases between. CDR3 bases: TGTGCCAGCAGTTACGGGGGCAACACTGAAGCTTTCTTT. Amino acid sequence: CASSYGGNTEAFF.

This clone was recorded a few times. The chain recombines TRBV5-1 with TRBJ1-1; D perhaps matches TRBD1 (5 bases). Trimming shortened V by 0 bases and J by 4 bases, and 13 bases separated the two germline ends. Germline CDR1 reads SGHRS; CDR2 reads YFSETQ. This CDR3 spans 15 amino acids. The CDR3 DNA reads TGCGCCAGCAGCTTGGCGGGGGGGATGAGCACTGAAGCTTTCTTT. This gives the protein CASSLAGGMSTEAFF.